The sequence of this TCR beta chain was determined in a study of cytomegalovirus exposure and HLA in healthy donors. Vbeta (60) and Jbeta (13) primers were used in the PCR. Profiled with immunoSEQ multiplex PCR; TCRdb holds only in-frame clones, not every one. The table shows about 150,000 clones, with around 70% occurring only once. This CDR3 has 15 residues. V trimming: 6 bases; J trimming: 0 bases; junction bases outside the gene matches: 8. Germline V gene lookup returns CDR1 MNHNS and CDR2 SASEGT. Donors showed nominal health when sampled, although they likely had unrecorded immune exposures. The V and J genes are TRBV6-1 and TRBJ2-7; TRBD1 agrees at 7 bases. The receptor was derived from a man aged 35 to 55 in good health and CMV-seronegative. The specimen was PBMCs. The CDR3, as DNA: TGTGCCAGCAGGAAACCGACAGGGAGCTCCTACGAGCAGTACTTC. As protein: CASRKPTGSSYEQYF.